This entry lists 29 T cell receptor beta chains sequenced from one sample in a study of T cell repertoires in cytomegalovirus infection. TCRdb independently ran MiXCR on the reads; one entry per CDR3 protein. Seen here are about 830,000 distinct CDR3 sequences, approximately 32% observed once, and the top ten hold about an eighth. Their specific antigens are unknown. The sequences come from cultured CD8+ T cells from PBMCs, collected from culture after CMV antigen stimulation. These receptors came from a human donor in good health (CMV status not recorded). Some clones in this sample may be carry-over from other donors' samples.

This clonotype has only a few counts. The chain combines TRBV15 with TRBJ1-2; perhaps TRBD1 as D (5 bases). Per the germline V gene, CDR1 is LNHNV and CDR2 is YYDKDF (reference sequence). The ends were cut back, 0 bases at V and 8 bases at J, with 13 bases in the middle. This CDR3 comprises 14 residues. As DNA, the CDR3 is TGTGCCACCAGCAGAGATCAGGGCAGGGACGGCTACACCTTC. It is translated as CATSRDQGRDGYTF.

This clonotype appeared a few times. This chain connects TRBV6-1 to TRBJ2-7; no clear D gene. The germline V gene has CDR1 MNHNS and CDR2 SASEGT. The V end lost 2 bases, the J end lost 2 bases, and 16 bases lay between the germline ends. This CDR3 region has 16 residues. The CDR3: CASSELLRSVPYEQYV. CDR3 sequence (DNA): TGTGCCAGCAGTGAATTGCTCCGCTCCGTTCCCTACGAGCAGTACGTC.

The sample holds many counts of this clonotype. The V gene is TRBV7-9, the J gene TRBJ1-5, with D possibly TRBD1 on 5 matching bases. The V gene's germline CDR1 is SEHNR and CDR2 FQNEAQ (reference sequence). This CDR3 spans 13 amino acids. V lost 5 bases and J lost 7, with 12 bases in between. The CDR3 spells CASSPYGGQPQHF. The CDR3 DNA follows: TGTGCCAGCAGCCCTTACGGGGGACAGCCCCAGCATTTT.

This clonotype was counted once. The rearrangement joins TRBV24-1 to TRBJ2-2, with D tentatively TRBD2 (6 bases). Trimming took off 0 bases at V and 0 bases at J, with 13 bases between the two ends. From germline, CDR1 is KGHDR and CDR2 SFDVKD. This CDR3 is 18 amino acids long. The CDR3 spells CATSDLDGGDANTGELFF. CDR3 DNA: TGTGCCACCAGTGATTTGGACGGCGGGGACGCGAACACCGGGGAGCTGTTTTTT.

V usage is TRBV19 and J usage is TRBJ1-1; no firm D call. V was clipped by 3 bases and J by 2 bases, with 16 bases between them. The germline gives CDR1 LNHDA, CDR2 SQIVND (reference sequence). The CDR3 has 16 residues. As DNA, the CDR3 is TGTGCCAGTAGTATGGGTTACCGAACAGTTAACACTGAAGCTTTCTTT. This sequence encodes CASSMGYRTVNTEAFF.

This clonotype was detected many times. This chain joins TRBV27 and TRBJ1-1; D is unresolved. Deletions cut 6 bases from V and 3 bases from J, with 11 bases between. Germline V lookup: CDR1 MNHEY, CDR2 SMNVEV (reference sequence). This CDR3 is 13 amino acids long. The CDR3 spells CASSLAGDTEAFF. In DNA form, the CDR3 reads TGTGCCAGCAGCTTAGCTGGGGACACTGAAGCTTTCTTT.

The rearrangement links TRBV2 to TRBJ1-2; 8 nucleotides agree with TRBD1. Germline V lookup: CDR1 SNHLY, CDR2 FYNNEI. V lost 10 bases and J lost 8; bases outside the gene matches: 12. The CDR3 has 13 amino acids. CDR3 loop: CATTGGVSRGYTF. The CDR3 DNA is TGTGCCACTACAGGGGGGGTATCGAGGGGCTACACCTTC.

The chain has TRBV19 and TRBJ2-2; no clear D gene. Trimming cost V 7 bases and J 5 bases, with 8 bases left between them. CDR3 length: 12 residues. The germline V gene encodes CDR1 LNHDA and CDR2 SQIVND (reference sequence). CDR3 DNA sequence: TGTGCCAGTATGGTTAGGACCGGGGAGCTGTTTTTT. Translated: CASMVRTGELFF.

Of note for this clonotype: This may be a read error, as it is one base from a much larger clone. The CDR3 DNA reads as TGTGCCAGCAACTTGGTCCGGGATCTACACTCCTACAATGAGCAGTTCTTC. It yields the protein CASNLVRDLHSYNEQFF. V usage is TRBV6-1 and J usage is TRBJ2-1; tentatively, D is TRBD2 (5 bases). The CDR3 covers 17 residues. The ends were cut back, 7 bases at V and 0 bases at J, with 19 bases in the middle. Germline CDR1 MNHNS, CDR2 SASEGT.

The V gene is TRBV7-8, the J gene TRBJ2-7, with no clear D. The ends were cut back, 5 bases at V and 1 base at J, with 9 bases in the middle. The CDR3 loop spans 13 amino acids. The germline gives CDR1 SGHVS, CDR2 FQNEAQ. The DNA for the CDR3 is TGTGCCAGCAGCCCTAGGAGATCCTACGAGCAGTACTTC. Translation: CASSPRRSYEQYF.

This rearrangement joins TRBV19 to TRBJ1-6; D gene uncertain. CDR1 LNHDA and CDR2 SQIVND come from the germline V gene (reference sequence). The CDR3 runs 15 residues. Trimming removed 0 bases from V and 1 base from J, with 4 bases in between. CDR3 region: CASSIDWSYNSPLHF. CDR3 coding DNA: TGTGCCAGTAGTATAGACTGGTCCTATAATTCACCCCTCCACTTT. Based on the CDR3 plus reference TRBV19 and TRBJ1-6, the full variable domain is DGGITQSPKYLFRKEGQNVTLSCEQNLNHDAMYWYRQDPGQGLRLIYYSQIVNDFQKGDIAEGYSVSREKKESFPLTVTSAQKNPTAFYLCASSIDWSYNSPLHFGNGTRLTVT.

The sample holds many counts of this clonotype. The chain employs TRBV7-6 and TRBJ2-1; tentatively, D is TRBD2 (7 bases). CDR3 size: 14 residues. Germline V gene data show CDR1 as SGHVS and CDR2 as FNYEAQ. V lost 2 bases and J lost 8, with 13 bases in between. Here the CDR3 reads CASSLRGGTHEQFF. The DNA for the CDR3 is TGTGCCAGCAGCTTACGCGGGGGCACGCATGAGCAGTTCTTC.

The chain joins TRBV6-2 or TRBV6-3 to TRBJ1-6, with 10 bases fitting TRBD1. CDR3 length: 16 amino acids. CDR1 is MNHEY and CDR2 is SVGEGT in the germline V gene. Trimming at V came to 2 bases and at J to 6 bases, leaving 4 bases not matched to a gene. CDR3 in amino acids: CASSYDGQGGNSPLHF. CDR3 DNA sequence: TGTGCCAGCAGTTACGACGGACAGGGGGGTAATTCACCCCTCCACTTT.

This clonotype was counted only a few times. The rearrangement links TRBV6-6 to TRBJ1-6, with 11 nucleotides matching TRBD1. The germline CDR1 and CDR2 sequences are MNHNY and SVGAGI (reference sequence). There are 15 residues in the CDR3. J gave up 7 bases and V 5 bases, and 4 bases lay outside the gene matches. In DNA, the CDR3 is TGTGCCAGCAGTAAGCGGACAGGGGGCAATTCACCCCTCCACTTT. This gives the protein CASSKRTGGNSPLHF.

The chain combines TRBV6-5 with TRBJ1-2; the match to TRBD1 covers 8 bases. V dropped 1 base and J dropped 2; count of bases not matched to a gene: 9. The germline gives CDR1 MNHEY, CDR2 SVGAGI. CDR3 length equals 17 residues. The DNA for the CDR3 is TGTGCCAGCAGTTACTTACCGGACAGGGATGTCAACTATGGCTACACCTTC. This gives the protein CASSYLPDRDVNYGYTF.

V usage is TRBV27 and J usage is TRBJ1-2; tentatively, D is TRBD1 (5 bases). Germline V CDR1 and CDR2: MNHEY, SMNVEV (reference sequence). The V and J ends lost 4 bases and 1 base respectively, with 13 bases between them. This CDR3 has 15 amino acids. CDR3 residues: CASSSLTDINYGYTF. CDR3 nucleotides: TGTGCCAGCAGTTCCCTGACAGATATTAACTATGGCTACACCTTC.

This clonotype was counted ten times or more. This sequence joins TRBV7-8 and TRBJ1-3; 9 bases line up with TRBD1. V dropped 5 bases and J dropped 4; count of bases not matched to a gene: 12. Germline CDR1 and CDR2: SGHVS and FQNEAQ. The CDR3 has 17 amino acids. The CDR3 sequence is CASSHPEDRGDGNTIYF. The CDR3 DNA follows: TGTGCCAGCAGCCACCCGGAGGACAGGGGTGACGGAAACACCATATATTTT.

This chain uses TRBV12-3 or TRBV12-4 with TRBJ2-1, with TRBD2 matching 10 bases. CDR3 length equals 16 residues. After removal of 3 bases from V and 7 bases from J, the junction contained 9 bases not matched to a gene. CDR3 residues: CASSFFLAGELNEQFF. DNA of the CDR3: TGTGCCAGCAGTTTCTTCCTAGCGGGGGAATTGAATGAGCAGTTCTTC.

Only a few counts were recorded for this clonotype. The chain employs TRBV6-1 and TRBJ2-7; 10 bases match TRBD2. Trimming took 6 bases from V and 3 from J; bases not matched to a gene: 8. CDR1 MNHNS and CDR2 SASEGT come from the germline V gene. The CDR3 is made up of 15 amino acids. CDR3 in DNA: TGTGCCAGCAGCCCCGGACTAGCGGCCCTCTACGAGCAGTACGTC. Residues: CASSPGLAALYEQYV.

This clonotype was seen more than once but under ten times. The chain carries TRBV28 and TRBJ1-2; D uncertain. Trimming removed 7 bases at V and 6 bases at J, with 15 bases between. Germline CDR1 is MDHEN and CDR2 is SYDVKM. CDR3 length: 13 amino acids. The CDR3 sequence is CASNLGGFHGYTF. The CDR3 region has the DNA TGTGCCAGCAACCTGGGAGGTTTTCATGGCTACACCTTC.

This clonotype was seen more than once but under ten times. The chain combines TRBV5-5 with TRBJ2-2; D may be TRBD2 (6 bases). Deletions cut 0 bases from V and 2 bases from J, with 11 bases between. CDR1 and CDR2 from the germline V gene are SGHKS and YYEKEE (reference sequence). The CDR3 contains 16 residues. The CDR3 DNA reads TGTGCCAGCAGCTTGGTCGGGGGATTCAACACCGGGGAGCTGTTTTTT. Translating it yields CASSLVGGFNTGELFF.

The chain uses TRBV6-5 and TRBJ2-1, with D possibly being TRBD1 or TRBD2 (5 bases each). CDR3 length: 13 amino acids. V lost 6 bases and J lost 8, with 14 bases in between. CDR1 is MNHEY, CDR2 SVGAGI, per germline. CDR3 nucleotide sequence: TGTGCCAGCAGCACGGGGCAGTTGGATGAGCAGTTCTTC. Translated, it gives CASSTGQLDEQFF.

This clonotype has more than one count but fewer than ten. The rearrangement links TRBV7-9 to TRBJ1-1; D is uncertain. The CDR3 has 11 residues. V was cut by 3 bases and J by 11 bases, with 10 bases left in between. CDR1 SEHNR and CDR2 FQNEAQ come from the germline V gene (reference sequence). CDR3 sequence: CASSLGNSAFF. CDR3 DNA sequence: TGTGCCAGCAGCTTGGGTAACAGCGCTTTCTTT.

The sample holds a few counts of this clonotype. The V call is TRBV7-9, the J call TRBJ1-1, with D perhaps matching TRBD1 (6 bases). V lost 6 bases and J 11 bases, leaving 22 bases between the germline ends. There are 14 residues in the CDR3. Germline V CDR1 and CDR2: SEHNR, FQNEAQ (reference sequence). The CDR3 loop reads CASREGGRRGEAFF. As DNA, the CDR3 is TGTGCCAGCAGGGAGGGGGGCCGCCGGGGAGAGGCTTTCTTT.

Concerning this clonotype itself: It may be a read error: a sequence one base away is much more abundant. This chain links TRBV7-8 with TRBJ2-3; TRBD1 aligns across 11 bases. The CDR3 is 18 amino acids. Per the germline V gene, CDR1 is SGHVS and CDR2 is FQNEAQ. For the CDR3, the DNA is TGTGTCAGCAGCTATCTACCTCCGGGACAGGGGGTATGGGATACGCAGTATTTT. Amino acids: CVSSYLPPGQGVWDTQYF.

The V gene is TRBV9, the J gene TRBJ1-2; a weak D match, TRBD1 (6 bases). The CDR3 covers 16 residues. The germline V gene has CDR1 SGDLS and CDR2 YYNGEE. V dropped 3 bases and J dropped 8 bases, with 23 bases sitting between them. CDR3 amino acids: CASSELVAGGPRGYTF. The CDR3 bases are TGTGCCAGCAGCGAGCTTGTTGCGGGGGGCCCTAGAGGCTACACCTTC.

This clonotype turned up a few times. The rearrangement links TRBV27 to TRBJ1-1; 9 bases are shared with TRBD1. V gave up 5 bases and J gave up 6 bases; unmatched junction bases: 10. Germline loops: CDR1 MNHEY, CDR2 SMNVEV (reference sequence). This CDR3 region has 15 residues. CDR3 coding DNA: TGTGCCAGCAGTCACCCCGGGACAGGGTTGGCTGAAGCTTTCTTT. Protein sequence: CASSHPGTGLAEAFF.

This clonotype occurred many times. J is TRBJ2-7 and V is TRBV6-5, with D hard to call. CDR1 and CDR2 (germline): MNHEY, SVGAGI. The V and J ends lost 2 bases and 3 bases respectively, with 8 bases between them. The CDR3 has 13 amino acids. CDR3 in DNA: TGTGCCAGCAGTTACGGGCTGGGCTACGAGCAGTACGTC. Its protein is CASSYGLGYEQYV.

This clonotype was counted a few times. The chain couples TRBV7-8 to TRBJ2-7; 12 bases agree with TRBD2. Germline lookup yields CDR1 SGHVS and CDR2 FQNEAQ. With V trimmed by 0 bases and J by 4 bases, 1 base remained unmatched. The CDR3 runs to 15 residues. CDR3 DNA sequence: TGTGCCAGCAGCTTAGCGACTAGCGGGGGTTACGAGCAGTACTTC. Translating it yields CASSLATSGGYEQYF.